The 10 T cell receptor beta chains below come from one sample, sequenced in a study of OX40 agonist ivuxolimab in advanced cancers. Generated by immunoSEQ multiplex PCR, the TCRdb table keeps only in-frame clones and is missing some. The top ten hold less than 4% of the sample, which has roughly 20,000 clones, roughly four fifths seen once. This sample comprised CD4+ or CD8+ T cells sorted from blood, obtained in a trial of the OX40 agonist ivuxolimab. The source is an adult with an advanced solid tumor such as melanoma, head and neck, liver or kidney cancer.

The rearrangement joins TRBV18 to TRBJ1-2, with D maybe TRBD1 (6 bases). This CDR3 comprises 16 residues. The germline CDR1 and CDR2 sequences are KGHSH and LQKENI. Trimming took 2 bases from V and 0 from J, leaving 13 bases between them. For the CDR3, the DNA is TGTGCCAGCTCACCAAGGGACACCTTATCTAACTATGGCTACACCTTC. Amino acid sequence: CASSPRDTLSNYGYTF.

The rearrangement uses TRBV9 and TRBJ2-5, with D unresolved. The germline gives CDR1 SGDLS, CDR2 YYNGEE. Deletions cut 0 bases from V and 0 bases from J, with 9 bases between. The CDR3 has 15 amino acids. The CDR3 loop reads CASSVEPDNQETQYF. The CDR3 DNA reads as TGTGCCAGCAGCGTAGAGCCAGACAACCAAGAGACCCAGTACTTC.

This chain uses TRBV5-1 with TRBJ2-3; possibly TRBD1 for D (5 bases). V lost 0 bases, J lost 2 bases, and 10 bases lay in between. The CDR3 contains 15 residues. Germline V gene lookup returns CDR1 SGHRS and CDR2 YFSETQ. This CDR3 reads CASSLDQGSTDTQYF. The CDR3 DNA follows: TGCGCCAGCAGCTTGGACCAGGGTTCCACAGATACGCAGTATTTT.

The J gene is TRBJ2-7, the V gene TRBV27, with TRBD2 matching over 9 bases. The germline V gene has CDR1 MNHEY and CDR2 SMNVEV (reference sequence). The CDR3 is 15 residues long. V dropped 6 bases and J dropped 2; count of bases not matched to a gene: 8. The CDR3 DNA follows: TGTGCCAGCAGGGACCCAGCGGGAGGAACCTACGAGCAGTACTTC. Amino acid sequence: CASRDPAGGTYEQYF.

The gene calls are TRBV6-5 and TRBJ2-7; D possibly corresponds to TRBD1 (6 bases). Trimming cost V 5 bases and J 3 bases, with 11 bases left between them. The CDR3 is made up of 13 amino acids. CDR1 and CDR2 from the germline V gene are MNHEY and SVGAGI. CDR3 bases: TGTGCCAGCAGTCAGTACAGGGACTACGAGCAGTACTTC. The encoded protein is CASSQYRDYEQYF.

This clone came up once. The chain combines TRBV19 with TRBJ1-6, with D possibly being TRBD1 (6 bases). The V gene lost 9 bases and the J gene lost 9 bases, with 18 bases spanning the gap. The CDR3 runs 14 residues. Germline loops: CDR1 LNHDA, CDR2 SQIVND (reference sequence). This CDR3 is CASDPRGALSPLHF. In nucleotides, the CDR3 is TGTGCCAGCGATCCGCGGGGGGCGCTTTCACCCCTCCACTTT.

This clone came up once. This chain connects TRBV19 to TRBJ2-7, with TRBD1 identical over 8 bases. CDR1 and CDR2 from the germline V gene are LNHDA and SQIVND (reference sequence). The V and J ends lost 7 bases and 7 bases, in that order; junction bases with no gene match: 9. This CDR3 has 13 residues. CDR3 amino acids: CASTPTGAVEQYF. DNA for the CDR3: TGTGCCAGTACCCCGACAGGGGCCGTGGAGCAGTACTTC. Full variable domain (rest looked up from reference TRBV19 and TRBJ2-7): DGGITQSPKYLFRKEGQNVTLSCEQNLNHDAMYWYRQDPGQGLRLIYYSQIVNDFQKGDIAEGYSVSREKKESFPLTVTSAQKNPTAFYLCASTPTGAVEQYFGPGTRLTVT.

This clone was seen once. The V and J genes are TRBV6-1 and TRBJ2-1; D is unresolved. Between the trimmed V and J ends, which lost 3 bases and 0 bases, there was a span of 15 bases. This CDR3 contains 17 residues. Germline CDR1 is MNHNS and CDR2 is SASEGT. CDR3 in amino acids: CASSEVAAGSSYNEQFF. Here the CDR3 DNA reads TGTGCCAGCAGTGAGGTCGCCGCCGGAAGCTCCTACAATGAGCAGTTCTTC.

This chain connects TRBV28 to TRBJ2-7; 12 positions agree with TRBD1. Germline V gene sequence: CDR1 MDHEN, CDR2 SYDVKM. Trimming cost V 6 bases and J 5 bases; bases outside gene matches: 14. This CDR3 has 17 amino acids. In DNA form, the CDR3 reads TGTGCCAGCAGCATCCGGGACAGGGGGCGAAGTTTCAACGAGCAGTACTTC. The encoded protein is CASSIRDRGRSFNEQYF.

V is TRBV28 and J is TRBJ2-7; possible D gene TRBD2, 6 bases. Trimming cost V 8 bases and J 2 bases, with 19 bases left between them. Germline lookup yields CDR1 MDHEN and CDR2 SYDVKM. CDR3 length: 15 residues. DNA of the CDR3: TGTGCCAGCCTCCCTAATAGCGGAAGCCCCTACGAGCAGTACTTC. It translates to CASLPNSGSPYEQYF.